This T cell receptor (beta chain) appears in the sequencing data of a study of vaccination and CD4 T cells after COVID-19. About the research overall: Collection of post-vaccine samples followed dose two by a median approximately 68 days, spanning a range of 14 to 241.

In regard to this clonotype: Its antigen is still unknown.

Treatment of the sample: roughly ten-day PBMC culture with coronavirus spike peptide pools or control peptides (ViraFEST assay). Harvesting of the unexposed donor's CD4+ T cells predated the COVID-19 pandemic (2011-2018). Sequenced with the Oncomine TCR Beta short-read assay was DNA taken from cultured CD4+ T cells. TCRdb redid the calling of the PCR reads with MiXCR, one entry per CDR3 protein. The profile shows roughly 6,400 distinct CDR3 sequences, about 44% of them singletons. CDR1 SGHDT and CDR2 YYEEEE come from the germline V gene. Trimming removed 0 bases from V and 5 bases from J, with 11 bases in between. The CDR3 is made up of 15 amino acids.

Material for sequencing was CD4+ T cells from blood, cultured in vitro. The chain is built from TRBV5-6 and TRBJ2-2, with D possibly matching TRBD2 (5 bases). The receptor was isolated from a human donor in good health. The CDR3 loop reads CASSLGLRGTGELFF. The CDR3 DNA sequence: TGTGCCAGCAGCTTGGGCCTACGGGGTACCGGGGAGCTGTTTTTT.